This T cell receptor beta chain derives from a study of OX40 agonist ivuxolimab in advanced cancers. Study-level information: Patients were dosed intravenously with ivuxolimab at 0.01 to 10 mg/kg every 2 weeks. Therapy given before enrollment (anti-PD-1, anti-PD-L1 or anti-CTLA-4) was allowed, and around 41% had some. Study observations and caveats: Certain nonresponding patients likewise had low normalized T-cell clonal expansion. Average numbers of expanded clones were greater in CD8+ T cells than in CD4+.

As regards this clone: Its antigen is not known.

From germline, CDR1 is SNHLY and CDR2 FYNNEI. Losses at the gene ends were 8 bases for V and 7 bases for J; bases not matched to a gene: 7. The CDR3 runs 13 residues. Libraries were prepared by immunoSEQ multiplex PCR; TCRdb keeps only in-frame clonotypes and omits some of them. This table holds roughly 20,000 clones, 85% found once. The genes are TRBV2 and TRBJ2-7; TRBD1 aligns across 11 bases. The TCR sequence derives from an adult with an advanced solid tumor such as melanoma, head and neck, liver or kidney cancer. Sequenced material: CD4+ or CD8+ T cells sorted from blood, taken in a trial of the OX40 agonist ivuxolimab. CDR3 region: CASGTGGSVEQYF. DNA for the CDR3: TGTGCCAGCGGGACAGGGGGGTCGGTGGAGCAGTACTTC.